A single sample gave rise to the 18 T cell receptor beta chains below, sequenced in a study of blood T cell repertoires in COVID-19. Assay: immunoSEQ multiplex PCR; the TCRdb copy retains only in-frame clones and omits some. The sample includes about 420,000 clones, 80% to 90% seen only once; the top ten take 0.7% to 0.85%. What was sequenced was peripheral blood. All receptors come from a man between 18 and 35 years old with COVID-19, enrolled during active disease.

The rearrangement links TRBV11-3 to TRBJ2-1; 9 bases map to TRBD2. Germline V lookup: CDR1 SGHNT, CDR2 YENEEA. The CDR3 is made up of 14 amino acids. V dropped 5 bases and J dropped 14; count of bases not matched to a gene: 13. CDR3 protein: CASSPERTGTSKFF. As DNA, the CDR3 is TGTGCCAGCAGCCCGGAAAGAACCGGGACTAGCAAGTTCTTC. The full variable domain, completed using reference TRBV11-3 and TRBJ2-1, is EAGVVQSPRYKIIEKKQPVAFWCNPISGHNTLYWYLQNLGQGPELLIRYENEEAVDDSQLPKDRFSAERLKGVDSTLKIQPAELGDSAVYLCASSPERTGTSKFFGPGTRLTVL.

The chain carries TRBV2 and TRBJ2-3; D gene ambiguous. The CDR3 covers 12 residues. Germline V gene data show CDR1 as SNHLY and CDR2 as FYNNEI. V lost 3 bases to trimming and J lost 9 bases, with 10 bases between them. CDR3 DNA: TGTGCCAGCAGTGACGGTCCCGAGACGCAGTATTTT. Amino acid sequence: CASSDGPETQYF. Full variable domain (outside the CDR3, taken from reference TRBV2 and TRBJ2-3): EPEVTQTPSHQVTQMGQEVILRCVPISNHLYFYWYRQILGQKVEFLVSFYNNEISEKSEIFDDQFSVERPDGSNFTLKIRSTKLEDSAMYFCASSDGPETQYFGPGTRLTVL.

The CDR3 region has the DNA TGCGCCAGCAGCTTGGCAGCGGGGGAACAAGAGACCCAGTACTTC. Protein: CASSLAAGEQETQYF. This chain uses TRBV5-1 with TRBJ2-5; 8 bases align to TRBD2. Per germline, CDR1 SGHRS and CDR2 YFSETQ. V lost 0 bases, J lost 2 bases, and 3 bases stayed unmatched. This CDR3 is built from 15 residues.

V is TRBV19 and J is TRBJ1-5; the D gene is possibly TRBD1 (5 bases). Germline V gene sequence: CDR1 LNHDA, CDR2 SQIVND (reference sequence). V gave up 7 bases and J gave up 9 bases, with 16 bases separating them. CDR3 length: 13 amino acids. In nucleotides, the CDR3 is TGTGCCAGTACTTTAGAGGGGCGAGGGCCCCAGCATTTT. The encoded protein is CASTLEGRGPQHF.

This rearrangement joins TRBV11-2 to TRBJ2-7; TRBD1 aligns across 9 bases. The CDR3 sequence is 15 residues long. The germline gives CDR1 SGHAT, CDR2 FQNNGV. J lost 5 bases, V lost 7 bases, and 12 bases had no gene match. This chain's CDR3 is CASIITGTGKHEQYF. CDR3 nucleotide sequence: TGTGCCAGCATCATTACCGGGACAGGGAAGCACGAGCAGTACTTC. Variable domain in full (rest from reference TRBV11-2 and TRBJ2-7): EAGVAQSPRYKIIEKRQSVAFWCNPISGHATLYWYQQILGQGPKLLIQFQNNGVVDDSQLPKDRFSAERLKGVDSTLKIQPAKLEDSAVYLCASIITGTGKHEQYFGPGTRLTVT.

The chain recombines TRBV7-9 with TRBJ1-2; D possibly corresponds to TRBD1 (5 bases). Germline V gene lookup returns CDR1 SEHNR and CDR2 FQNEAQ (reference sequence). The CDR3 length is 14 residues. Trimming took off 4 bases at V and 4 bases at J, with 13 bases between the two ends. CDR3 amino acids: CASSSTVFAYGYTF. The CDR3 nucleotides are TGTGCCAGCAGCTCGACAGTCTTCGCCTATGGCTACACCTTC.

V usage is TRBV6-6 and J usage is TRBJ1-6; D is ambiguous. Trimming cost V 6 bases and J 8 bases, with 14 bases left between them. The CDR3 sequence is 14 residues long. The germline V gene has CDR1 MNHNY and CDR2 SVGAGI (reference sequence). CDR3 bases: TGTGCCAGCAGCCCGAGAGGCCACGATTCACCCCTCCACTTT. This codes for CASSPRGHDSPLHF.

The chain links TRBV24-1 to TRBJ2-3; D possibly corresponds to TRBD2 (5 bases). The V and J ends lost 3 bases and 2 bases respectively, with 17 bases between them. The CDR3 is made up of 17 amino acids. Germline V gives CDR1 KGHDR, CDR2 SFDVKD. The chain's CDR3 is CATSDPDEEDLTDTQYF. The CDR3 region has the DNA TGTGCCACCAGTGATCCGGACGAGGAGGACCTCACAGATACGCAGTATTTT.

CDR3 sequence reads: CASSGGQVNTEAFF. CDR3 nucleotides: TGCGCCAGCAGCGGCGGACAGGTTAACACTGAAGCTTTCTTT. V usage is TRBV5-1 and J usage is TRBJ1-1; 7 bases align to TRBD1. V shed 4 bases and J 2 bases; nucleotides not matched to a gene: 5. This CDR3 spans 14 amino acids. Germline CDR1 and CDR2: SGHRS and YFSETQ. Drawing the rest from reference TRBV5-1 and TRBJ1-1, the complete variable domain is KAGVTQTPRYLIKTRGQQVTLSCSPISGHRSVSWYQQTPGQGLQFLFEYFSETQRNKGNFPGRFSGRQFSNSRSEMNVSTLELGDSALYLCASSGGQVNTEAFFGQGTRLTVV.

The V and J genes are TRBV12-3 or TRBV12-4 and TRBJ1-6; tentatively, D is TRBD1 (6 bases). Deletions cut 6 bases from V and 7 bases from J, with 7 bases between. The CDR3 length is 12 residues. The CDR3 DNA follows: TGTGCCAGCAGCCAGGGGAATTCACCCCTCCACTTT. Protein sequence: CASSQGNSPLHF.

This clone was counted once. Sequence at one end of the junction differs from germline and may be a read error. The rearrangement joins TRBV6-5 to TRBJ2-5; 12 bases are shared with TRBD2. Germline loops: CDR1 MNHEY, CDR2 SVGAGI. The CDR3 extends over 16 amino acids. The CDR3, as DNA: TGTGCCAGCAGTCACTCGACTAGCGGGGGCCAAGAGACCCAGTACTTC. Its translation is CASSHSTSGGQETQYF.

The chain links TRBV4-2 to TRBJ2-4; no clear D. The CDR3 contains 15 residues. Germline CDR1 is LGHNA and CDR2 is YNFKEQ. The ends were cut back, 0 bases at V and 1 base at J, with 7 bases in the middle. CDR3 amino acids: CASSQDPGAKNIQYF. The CDR3 bases are TGTGCCAGCAGCCAAGATCCCGGGGCCAAAAACATTCAGTACTTC.

V is TRBV4-1 and J is TRBJ2-7; TRBD1 is a possible D gene (6 bases). Trimming took 3 bases from V and 3 from J, leaving 15 bases between them. This CDR3 spans 15 amino acids. Germline values: CDR1 MGHRA, CDR2 YSYEKL. The CDR3: CASSQRPGAYYEQYF. The CDR3 nucleotides read TGCGCCAGCAGCCAGCGGCCAGGGGCCTACTACGAGCAGTACTTC.

This chain links TRBV3-1 (or the pseudogene TRBV3-2) with TRBJ1-2; D possibly corresponds to TRBD1 (6 bases). The CDR3 covers 13 residues. Germline CDR1 reads LGHDT; CDR2 reads YNNKEL (reference sequence). Deletions cut 3 bases from V and 8 bases from J, with 13 bases between. Written as DNA, the CDR3 is TGTGCCAGCAGCCAGGGCAGGGGTACCGGCTACACCTTC. Encoded protein: CASSQGRGTGYTF.

The chain recombines TRBV6-5 with TRBJ2-7; 9 bases map to TRBD1. The junction had 4 bases not matched to a gene; V was cut back by 2 bases and J by 2 bases. The CDR3 covers 15 residues. The germline CDR1 and CDR2 sequences are MNHEY and SVGAGI. Here the CDR3 DNA reads TGTGCCAGCAGTTACCCGGGACAGGGCACCTACGAGCAGTACTTC. This translates into CASSYPGQGTYEQYF.

The chain joins TRBV25-1 to TRBJ1-4; 8 bases agree with TRBD1. Germline V gene sequence: CDR1 MGHDK, CDR2 SYGVNS. V trimming: 3 bases; J trimming: 7 bases; junction bases outside the gene matches: 13. CDR3 length: 17 amino acids. The CDR3 reads CASSERAGGGGGEKLFF. The CDR3 coding sequence is TGTGCCAGCAGTGAGAGGGCAGGGGGCGGTGGTGGTGAAAAACTGTTTTTT.

The table lists this clone with a count of one. This chain joins TRBV28 and TRBJ2-3; possibly TRBD1 for D (6 bases). The CDR3 covers 14 residues. Germline CDR1 and CDR2: MDHEN and SYDVKM. Trimming pared 3 bases from V and 6 bases from J, leaving 13 bases between. The DNA of the CDR3 is TGTGCCAGCAGTTTCCCTTACAGGGCCGATACGCAGTATTTT. Protein sequence: CASSFPYRADTQYF.

The chain uses TRBV24-1 and TRBJ2-7; 10 bases align to TRBD1. V was clipped by 2 bases and J by 5 bases; unmatched bases: 8. The V gene's germline CDR1 is KGHDR and CDR2 SFDVKD. This CDR3 comprises 16 residues. The CDR3 region has the DNA TGTGCCACCAGTGATTCGTCGGGACAGGGGAGAAACGAGCAGTACTTC. As protein: CATSDSSGQGRNEQYF.